These T cell receptor beta chains were read from a single sample in a study. TCRdb redid the calling of the 5' RACE reads with MiXCR, one entry per CDR3 protein. The table has 40,000 to 55,000 distinct CDR3 sequences, 22% seen once. The sample comprised Tregs sorted from a lymph node. The receptor source for this set is a female donor with breast cancer. Each CDR3 is given with its conserved first and last residue. The order of the fields is D gene, V gene, J gene, CDR3 protein. A D gene is named only where the DNA matches it firmly.

TRBD1	TRBV27	TRBJ1-1	CANSMGQKNTEAFF
.	TRBV30	TRBJ1-6	CAWSGRDGASSYNSPLHF
TRBD2	TRBV5-1	TRBJ2-1	CASSFSGKNNEQFF
.	TRBV4-1	TRBJ1-1	CASSQGSGHQFHRTEAFF
TRBD2	TRBV12-3/TRBV12-4	TRBJ2-3	CASSRGGIYTDTQYF
.	TRBV18	TRBJ1-2	CASPPGSDYGYTF
.	TRBV7-9	TRBJ2-5	CASSVREAQETQYF
.	TRBV9	TRBJ2-7	CASSVSGTSSYKQYF
TRBD2	TRBV5-5	TRBJ2-2	CASSLHVLAGVGGELFF
.	TRBV3-1	TRBJ2-7	CASSTTRFYEQYF
.	TRBV12-3/TRBV12-4	TRBJ2-1	CASSLWGSYSSYNEQFF
.	TRBV2	TRBJ1-2	CASSLLGEGYTF
.	TRBV7-8	TRBJ2-5	CASSPIGGRTQYF
.	TRBV5-1	TRBJ1-1	CASSLESPGMAEAFF
.	TRBV12-3/TRBV12-4	TRBJ2-2	CASSFRENTGELFF
.	TRBV2	TRBJ2-7	CASSEETEQYF
.	TRBV4-1	TRBJ1-1	CASSQETSANTEAFF
TRBD2	TRBV30	TRBJ2-7	CAWSLAGQYEQYF
.	TRBV20-1	TRBJ2-7	CSASGRDSYEQYF
.	TRBV27	TRBJ1-1	CASGPLNTEAFF
TRBD2	TRBV4-1	TRBJ2-7	CASSQGASGPKEQYF
TRBD1	TRBV6-5	TRBJ2-4	CASSRDRGAKNIQYF
.	TRBV20-1	TRBJ2-1	CSARDRQGFNEQFF
TRBD2	TRBV27	TRBJ2-7	CASSKGLAGEDEQYF
TRBD2	TRBV5-6	TRBJ2-2	CASSLGLAGTGELFF
TRBD1	TRBV9	TRBJ1-6	CASSDRDRGRPLHF
.	TRBV19	TRBJ2-3	CASSIAGTPKRDTQYF
.	TRBV5-1	TRBJ2-1	CASSLTNNNEQFF
.	TRBV29-1	TRBJ2-2	CSVTGTGELFF
.	TRBV12-3/TRBV12-4	TRBJ2-7	CTSSKGDGAYEQYF
.	TRBV5-6	TRBJ1-5	CASSSPEKPQHF
TRBD1	TRBV12-3/TRBV12-4	TRBJ1-3	CATAKTPGTVISGNTIYF
TRBD1	TRBV2	TRBJ2-7	CASSDAQGGTYEQYF
TRBD2	TRBV24-1	TRBJ2-1	CATSDLASGRAGFSNEQFF
.	TRBV9	TRBJ2-1	CASSVEIMDTHNEQFF
TRBD1	TRBV18	TRBJ1-1	CASSPGDSEAFF
TRBD2	TRBV4-1	TRBJ2-1	CASSQAGSGSAFF
.	TRBV4-1	TRBJ1-2	CASSQVSTDTNYGYTF
TRBD2	TRBV28	TRBJ2-7	CASSPGGSIYEQYF
.	TRBV12-3/TRBV12-4	TRBJ1-1	CASSGRGWGAEAFF
TRBD2	TRBV4-1	TRBJ2-7	CASSQGLAGGAEQYF
.	TRBV5-1	TRBJ2-5	CASSLDVGLQETQYF
.	TRBV5-1	TRBJ2-6	CASSLSSGDRTGANVLTF
.	TRBV10-3	TRBJ1-1	CAISEASTFSEMNTEAFF
.	TRBV20-1	TRBJ1-4	CSARETNEKLFF
.	TRBV24-1	TRBJ1-5	CATSETGSNQPQHF
.	TRBV5-4	TRBJ1-2	CASSDRNYGYTF
.	TRBV6-5	TRBJ2-1	CASSHYDSNNEQFF
TRBD2	TRBV5-1	TRBJ2-7	CASSYGLAGSYEQYF
.	TRBV9	TRBJ1-1	CASSVDIMNTEAFF
TRBD2	TRBV5-1	TRBJ2-1	CASSLAGLAGNEQFF
TRBD1	TRBV11-2	TRBJ1-2	CASSHWDRSYGYTF
.	TRBV29-1	TRBJ2-3	CSPMWDTQYF